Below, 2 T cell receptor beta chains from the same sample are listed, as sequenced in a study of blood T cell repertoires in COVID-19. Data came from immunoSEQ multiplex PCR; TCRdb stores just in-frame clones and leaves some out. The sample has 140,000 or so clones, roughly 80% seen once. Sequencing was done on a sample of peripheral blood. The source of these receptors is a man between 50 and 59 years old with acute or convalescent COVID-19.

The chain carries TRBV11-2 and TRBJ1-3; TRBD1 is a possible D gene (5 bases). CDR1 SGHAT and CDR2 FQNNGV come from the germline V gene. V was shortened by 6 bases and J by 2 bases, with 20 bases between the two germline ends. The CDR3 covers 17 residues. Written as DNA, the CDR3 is TGTGCCAGCAGTATAGGGGTAGGGTTACTGCCTGGAAACACCATATATTTT. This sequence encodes CASSIGVGLLPGNTIYF. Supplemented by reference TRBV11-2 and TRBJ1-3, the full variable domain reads EAGVAQSPRYKIIEKRQSVAFWCNPISGHATLYWYQQILGQGPKLLIQFQNNGVVDDSQLPKDRFSAERLKGVDSTLKIQPAKLEDSAVYLCASSIGVGLLPGNTIYFGEGSWLTVV.

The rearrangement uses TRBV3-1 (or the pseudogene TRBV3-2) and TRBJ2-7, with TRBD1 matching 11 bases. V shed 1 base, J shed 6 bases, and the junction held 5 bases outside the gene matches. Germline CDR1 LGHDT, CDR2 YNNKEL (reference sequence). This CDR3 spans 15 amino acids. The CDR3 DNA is TGTGCCAGCAGCCAAGCCGGGACAGGGGGGCGCGAGCAGTACTTC. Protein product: CASSQAGTGGREQYF.